These T cell receptor beta chains were read from a single sample in a study of glioma-infiltrating T cells. MiXCR, run by TCRdb on the multiplex PCR reads, gives a single entry per CDR3 protein. The sample contains approximately 40,000 distinct CDR3 sequences, around 20% of which appear only once. Sequenced material: glioma tissue, nonneoplastic brain tissue, or PBMCs (not recorded which). Source of these receptors: a human donor with low-grade glioma or glioblastoma, undergoing nonglioma brain surgery, or in good health (not recorded which). Both conserved end residues are part of each CDR3. D genes are given only for firm matches. Not all rows give a size; the values are once, few, many and, for expanded clones, a class.

d_call j_call clone_size v_call cdr3_aa cdr3_nt
. TRBJ2-7 many TRBV11-1 CASSSDTEQYF TGTGCCAGCAGCTCGGACACCGAGCAGTACTTC
. TRBJ1-1 . TRBV6-6 CVSSDGGPGTEAFF TGTGTCAGCAGTGACGGAGGCCCGGGCACTGAAGCTTTCTTT
. TRBJ1-2 . TRBV19 CASSIEGGPYGYTF TGTGCCAGTAGTATAGAAGGGGGTCCCTATGGCTACACCTTC
. TRBJ2-1 many TRBV28 CASRSTSTSTEQFF TGTGCCAGCAGATCGACTAGTACTAGTACTGAGCAGTTCTTC
. TRBJ1-5 many TRBV2 CATRGLGQPQHF TGTGCCACCCGAGGGCTGGGTCAGCCCCAGCATTTT
. TRBJ2-5 . TRBV28 CASGSRLRGSETQYF TGTGCCAGCGGTTCCCGCCTCAGGGGATCAGAGACCCAGTACTTC
. TRBJ2-3 . TRBV5-1 CASSLEGADTQYF TGCGCCAGCAGCTTGGAGGGGGCAGATACGCAGTATTTT
. TRBJ1-5 medium-sized TRBV27 CATGDSNQPQHF TGTGCCACTGGCGATAGCAATCAGCCCCAGCATTTT
TRBD1 TRBJ2-5 . TRBV20-1 CSASAGGTGEETQYF TGCAGTGCTAGTGCCGGGGGGACAGGGGAAGAGACCCAGTACTTC
. TRBJ2-5 many TRBV4-1 CASSQVSGEQETQYF TGCGCCAGCAGCCAAGTTTCGGGGGAACAAGAGACCCAGTACTTC
. TRBJ2-3 many TRBV28 CASSLSGKSTDTQYF TGTGCCAGCAGTTTATCCGGGAAGAGCACAGATACGCAGTATTTT
. TRBJ2-5 . TRBV10-3 CAISELRTQYF TGTGCCATCAGTGAGCTACGGACCCAGTACTTC
TRBD1 TRBJ1-5 many TRBV4-1 CASSKTPGQENQPQHF TGCGCCAGCAGCAAAACCCCGGGACAGGAGAATCAGCCCCAGCATTTT
. TRBJ1-2 many TRBV19 CASIKGSHDYGYTF TGTGCCAGTATTAAGGGATCGCACGACTATGGCTACACCTTC
. TRBJ1-4 few TRBV12-3/TRBV12-4 CASSLGINEKLFF TGTGCCAGCAGTCTCGGGATTAATGAAAAACTGTTTTTT
. TRBJ1-5 many TRBV2 CASSDRLHSNQPQHF TGTGCCAGCAGTGATAGACTCCATAGCAATCAGCCCCAGCATTTT
. TRBJ2-3 many TRBV19 CASSTPIQGASTDTQYF TGTGCCAGTAGTACGCCAATACAGGGTGCGAGCACAGATACGCAGTATTTT
. TRBJ2-7 few TRBV2 CASTDPNYRDKNYEQYF TGTGCCAGCACCGACCCCAATTACAGGGACAAGAACTACGAGCAGTACTTC
TRBD1 TRBJ1-1 medium-sized TRBV28 CASSLEGATTEAFF TGTGCCAGCAGTTTGGAGGGGGCGACCACTGAAGCTTTCTTT
TRBD2 TRBJ2-1 . TRBV4-1 CASSQEPSGGSLANNEQFF TGCGCCAGCAGCCAAGAACCGAGCGGGGGATCCCTAGCCAACAATGAGCAGTTCTTC